The 27 T cell receptor beta chains presented below share a single source sample, sequenced in a study of T cell responses to AZD1222 COVID-19 vaccine. Only in-frame clones appear in the TCRdb table, and some are missing; sequencing was by immunoSEQ multiplex PCR. The sample records 95,000 to 100,000 clones, more than 70% being singletons. This specimen was peripheral blood, taken 28 days after the second AZD1222 dose. The source is an adult who received the AZD1222 COVID-19 vaccine.

CDR3 residues: CAISALTTGELFF. In nucleotides, the CDR3 is TGTGCCATCAGTGCCCTTACTACCGGGGAGCTGTTTTTT. This chain uses TRBV10-3 with TRBJ2-2; D is unclear. The CDR3 runs to 13 residues. Germline V CDR1 and CDR2: ENHRY, SYGVKD. V was shortened by 4 bases and J by 5 bases, with 8 bases between the two germline ends.

The chain uses TRBV5-1 and TRBJ1-2; no clear D gene. V lost 0 bases and J 4 bases, leaving 10 bases between the germline ends. The germline V gene has CDR1 SGHRS and CDR2 YFSETQ. This CDR3 comprises 14 residues. The CDR3 DNA sequence: TGCGCCAGCAGCTTGGCGGTCCCAGGCTATGGCTACACCTTC. This gives the protein CASSLAVPGYGYTF.

This chain links TRBV19 with TRBJ2-7, with D possibly being TRBD1 (5 bases). The germline V gene encodes CDR1 LNHDA and CDR2 SQIVND (reference sequence). This CDR3 comprises 14 residues. The V gene lost 3 bases and the J gene lost 2 bases, with 11 bases spanning the gap. Here the CDR3 reads CASSIQGPAYEQYF. Written as DNA, the CDR3 is TGTGCCAGTAGTATTCAGGGCCCAGCCTACGAGCAGTACTTC.

The chain has TRBV14 and TRBJ2-3; 9 bases map to TRBD2. After removal of 1 base from V and 8 bases from J, the junction contained 7 bases not matched to a gene. Looked up from germline, CDR1 is SGHDN and CDR2 is FVKESK. CDR3 length: 15 amino acids. CDR3 DNA: TGTGCCAGCAGCCAAGGACTAGCGGTCCTTGTTACGCAGTATTTT. This translates into CASSQGLAVLVTQYF.

This sequence joins TRBV19 and TRBJ2-3, with D hard to call. The germline V gene encodes CDR1 LNHDA and CDR2 SQIVND (reference sequence). V lost 1 base, J lost 4 bases, and 18 bases lay in between. CDR3 length: 17 amino acids. The CDR3 reads CASSIVFPGIIADTQYF. The CDR3 nucleotides read TGTGCCAGTAGTATAGTTTTCCCAGGCATAATAGCAGATACGCAGTATTTT. The full variable domain, rest sourced from reference TRBV19 and TRBJ2-3, is DGGITQSPKYLFRKEGQNVTLSCEQNLNHDAMYWYRQDPGQGLRLIYYSQIVNDFQKGDIAEGYSVSREKKESFPLTVTSAQKNPTAFYLCASSIVFPGIIADTQYFGPGTRLTVL.

The chain is built from TRBV14 and TRBJ1-1; D remains ambiguous. Between the trimmed V and J ends, which lost 2 bases and 0 bases, there was a span of 10 bases. The CDR3 sequence is 15 residues long. Germline CDR1 reads SGHDN; CDR2 reads FVKESK. CDR3 residues: CASSQIQELNTEAFF. The CDR3 nucleotides are TGTGCCAGCAGCCAAATCCAGGAGTTGAACACTGAAGCTTTCTTT.

J is TRBJ2-4 and V is TRBV19; the D is unclear. The V gene lost 4 bases and the J gene lost 8 bases, with 9 bases spanning the gap. Germline CDR1 is LNHDA and CDR2 is SQIVND (reference sequence). This CDR3 comprises 12 residues. DNA of the CDR3: TGTGCCAGTAGTAGACGATTTGACATTCAGTACTTC. Protein product: CASSRRFDIQYF.

In its sample, this clone was seen a few times. The CDR3 spells CAWSGSNQPQHF. DNA for the CDR3: TGTGCCTGGAGCGGGAGCAATCAGCCCCAGCATTTT. The chain uses TRBV30 and TRBJ1-5; D is ambiguous. Between the trimmed V and J ends, which lost 3 bases and 1 base, there was a span of 4 bases. The CDR3 is made up of 12 amino acids. The germline V gene has CDR1 GTSNPN and CDR2 SVGIG (reference sequence).

The V call is TRBV6-5, the J call TRBJ1-2, with D possibly matching TRBD1 (5 bases). Trimming took off 6 bases at V and 4 bases at J, with 15 bases between the two ends. The CDR3 consists of 14 residues. Germline-derived CDR1 and CDR2 are MNHEY and SVGAGI. The CDR3 here is CASRPGTGSYGYTF. Here the CDR3 DNA reads TGTGCCAGCAGGCCAGGGACGGGGTCCTATGGCTACACCTTC.

V usage is TRBV25-1 and J usage is TRBJ2-7; tentatively, D is TRBD1 (6 bases). CDR3 length equals 13 residues. V was shortened by 5 bases and J by 3 bases, with 11 bases between the two germline ends. From germline, CDR1 is MGHDK and CDR2 SYGVNS. For the CDR3, the DNA is TGTGCCAGCAGTCAAAGGGGGTTCTACGAGCAGTACTTC. Its translation is CASSQRGFYEQYF.

This chain joins TRBV18 and TRBJ2-3; D is perhaps TRBD1 or TRBD2 (6 bases each). The V end lost 6 bases, the J end lost 1 base, and 14 bases lay between the germline ends. Germline values: CDR1 KGHSH, CDR2 LQKENI. The length of the CDR3 is 15 residues. The CDR3 region is CASSENREGTDTQYF. The CDR3 bases are TGTGCCAGCTCGGAGAACAGGGAGGGCACAGATACGCAGTATTTT.

The CDR3 DNA sequence: TGCGCCAGCAGCGATCACAGGACAGGGGTGAGCAATCAGCCCCAGCATTTT. Protein: CASSDHRTGVSNQPQHF. The V and J genes are TRBV4-1 and TRBJ1-5; 9 nucleotides match TRBD1. CDR1 and CDR2 from the germline V gene are MGHRA and YSYEKL. J was trimmed by 1 base and V by 5 bases; bases with no gene match: 9. This CDR3 contains 17 residues.

V usage is TRBV3-1 (or the pseudogene TRBV3-2) and J usage is TRBJ2-3, with 8 bases aligning to TRBD1. The CDR3 has 15 amino acids. V shed 4 bases and J 2 bases; nucleotides not matched to a gene: 5. Germline-derived CDR1 and CDR2 are LGHDT and YNNKEL (reference sequence). The CDR3 DNA sequence: TGTGCCAGCAGCCCCGGACAGGGATTCACAGATACGCAGTATTTT. Its protein product is CASSPGQGFTDTQYF.

The gene calls are TRBV29-1 and TRBJ1-1; a weak D match, TRBD1 (5 bases). This CDR3 is 15 amino acids long. Germline V gene lookup returns CDR1 SQVTM and CDR2 ANQGSEA. V lost 5 bases to trimming and J lost 2 bases, with 18 bases between them. DNA for the CDR3: TGCAGCGTTCTGACTCGACGACAGCCAAACACTGAAGCTTTCTTT. Translated: CSVLTRRQPNTEAFF.

J is TRBJ2-4 and V is TRBV5-1; 15 positions agree with TRBD2. The ends lost 3 bases at V and 8 bases at J; junction bases unmatched: 6. Germline assignment: CDR1 SGHRS and CDR2 YFSETQ. The CDR3 is made up of 16 amino acids. In DNA form, the CDR3 reads TGCGCCAGCAGCTCTGGACTAGCGGGAGGGAACGACATTCAGTACTTC. As protein: CASSSGLAGGNDIQYF. The full variable domain, completed using reference TRBV5-1 and TRBJ2-4, is KAGVTQTPRYLIKTRGQQVTLSCSPISGHRSVSWYQQTPGQGLQFLFEYFSETQRNKGNFPGRFSGRQFSNSRSEMNVSTLELGDSALYLCASSSGLAGGNDIQYFGAGTRLSVL.

The CDR3 DNA follows: TGCGCCAGCAGCTGGGCAGGGTTAAATGAAAAACTGTTTTTT. Translation: CASSWAGLNEKLFF. V is TRBV5-1 and J is TRBJ1-4; D is perhaps TRBD1 (5 bases). With 3 bases removed from V and 5 bases from J, the gap between germline ends came to 11 bases. From germline, CDR1 is SGHRS and CDR2 YFSETQ. CDR3 length: 14 amino acids.

The chain combines TRBV9 with TRBJ1-5, with D tentatively TRBD1 (5 bases). The CDR3 contains 13 residues. Germline V gives CDR1 SGDLS, CDR2 YYNGEE. Trimming took 1 base from V and 6 from J, leaving 8 bases between them. The CDR3 nucleotides are TGTGCCAGCAGCGTATTGGGGACTCAGCCCCAGCATTTT. It translates to CASSVLGTQPQHF.

V usage is TRBV27 and J usage is TRBJ1-1; 9 bases agree with TRBD1. This CDR3 has 17 residues. Trimming at V came to 2 bases and at J to 2 bases, leaving 9 bases not matched to a gene. The germline CDR1 and CDR2 sequences are MNHEY and SMNVEV (reference sequence). The CDR3 region is CASSLPTGGGGNTEAFF. The CDR3 nucleotides read TGTGCCAGCAGTTTACCAACAGGGGGCGGGGGAAACACTGAAGCTTTCTTT.

CDR3 residues: CASSTGNTYGYTF. For the CDR3, the DNA is TGTGCCAGCAGTACAGGGAACACCTATGGCTACACCTTC. This chain connects TRBV27 to TRBJ1-2; D possibly corresponds to TRBD1 (6 bases). Trimming cost V 5 bases and J 4 bases, with 11 bases left between them. Looked up from germline, CDR1 is MNHEY and CDR2 is SMNVEV (reference sequence). The CDR3 has 13 residues.

This chain uses TRBV10-1 with TRBJ2-7; TRBD1 agrees at 9 bases. This CDR3 has 13 residues. The J segment lost 2 bases and the V segment lost 7 bases, leaving 3 bases of the junction unmatched. Germline V lookup: CDR1 WNHNN, CDR2 SYGVQD (reference sequence). The CDR3 spells CASKGQGPYEQYF. The CDR3 bases are TGCGCCAGCAAGGGACAGGGACCCTACGAGCAGTACTTC.

This chain joins TRBV20-1 and TRBJ1-2; a possible D gene is TRBD1 (6 bases). The V end lost 3 bases, the J end lost 4 bases, and 9 bases lay between the germline ends. Germline CDR1 and CDR2: DFQATT and SNEGSKA (reference sequence). There are 12 residues in the CDR3. CDR3: CSASLRGYGYTF. The CDR3 nucleotides are TGCAGTGCTAGTCTCAGGGGCTATGGCTACACCTTC.

The chain has TRBV7-8 and TRBJ1-3; 7 bases line up with TRBD1. CDR3 size: 14 residues. Per the germline V gene, CDR1 is SGHVS and CDR2 is FQNEAQ. The J segment lost 4 bases and the V segment lost 5 bases, leaving 5 bases of the junction unmatched. CDR3 protein: CASSPGTVGNTIYF. CDR3 sequence (DNA): TGTGCCAGCAGCCCAGGGACAGTCGGAAACACCATATATTTT.

CDR3 coding DNA: TGTGCCAGCAGTTTATCTCCGGGGCTAGATACGCAGTATTTT. Its protein is CASSLSPGLDTQYF. The chain links TRBV27 to TRBJ2-3; D may match TRBD1 or TRBD2 (5 bases each). V was shortened by 0 bases and J by 5 bases, with 9 bases between the two germline ends. The CDR3 is 14 residues long. Per germline, CDR1 MNHEY and CDR2 SMNVEV (reference sequence).

The rearrangement links TRBV28 to TRBJ1-6, with D unclear. V dropped 1 base and J dropped 7 bases, with 11 bases sitting between them. There are 15 residues in the CDR3. Germline values: CDR1 MDHEN, CDR2 SYDVKM. For the CDR3, the DNA is TGTGCCAGCAGTTTATTAGGCGTCGGGAATTCACCCCTCCACTTT. It codes for CASSLLGVGNSPLHF.

This rearrangement joins TRBV28 to TRBJ1-2; 8 positions agree with TRBD1. V shed 5 bases, J shed 4 bases, and the junction held 9 bases outside the gene matches. This CDR3 spans 15 amino acids. Germline CDR1 and CDR2: MDHEN and SYDVKM. The CDR3 DNA is TGTGCCAGCAGTCCCACGGACAGGGCGTCCTATGGCTACACCTTC. It yields the protein CASSPTDRASYGYTF.

The gene calls are TRBV21-1 and TRBJ1-1; the table's D gene call, TRBD1, was not cross checked with the DNA. TRBV21-1 is a listed pseudogene. This CDR3 region has 16 residues. CDR3 amino acids: CASSQDRAPMNTEAFF. Written as DNA, the CDR3 is TGTGCCAGCAGCCAAGACAGGGCCCCCATGAACACTGAAGCTTTCTTT.

V usage is TRBV3-1 (or the pseudogene TRBV3-2) and J usage is TRBJ2-1; D ambiguous. V lost 1 base and J lost 7, with 14 bases in between. This CDR3 comprises 15 residues. Germline assignment: CDR1 LGHDT and CDR2 YNNKEL (reference sequence). CDR3 bases: TGTGCCAGCAGCCAAGTAGTAGCAAGTTTAAATGAGCAGTTCTTC. It encodes CASSQVVASLNEQFF.